Below are 30 T cell receptor beta chains sequenced from a single sample in a study of PD-L1 blockade in urothelial cancer. Time point noted: peripheral blood 6 weeks after treatment start. The table came from immunoSEQ multiplex PCR; TCRdb's copy has only in-frame clones and leaves some out. The sample carries under 150,000 clones, approximately 90% recorded once. Source: PBMCs, taken around atezolizumab (anti-PD-L1) treatment. The receptors shown here come from a man in his 60s with urothelial cancer.

V is TRBV18 and J is TRBJ1-2, with TRBD1 as a possible D gene (5 bases). From germline, CDR1 is KGHSH and CDR2 LQKENI. V lost 3 bases and J lost 3, with 20 bases in between. The CDR3 has 17 amino acids. The CDR3 DNA reads TGTGCCAGCTCACCTTTGCCAGGAGGGGCTATCGACTATGGCTACACCTTC. This sequence encodes CASSPLPGGAIDYGYTF.

The J gene is TRBJ2-2, the V gene TRBV4-2, with D tentatively TRBD2 (5 bases). The V end was cut by 5 bases, the J end by 5 bases, with 18 bases between. Germline loops: CDR1 LGHNA, CDR2 YNFKEQ. This CDR3 region has 16 residues. CDR3 DNA sequence: TGTGCCAGCAGCACCTCCTGGGGAGAGGATACCGGGGAGCTGTTTTTT. Protein sequence: CASSTSWGEDTGELFF.

The rearrangement joins TRBV5-4 to TRBJ2-7; 8 nucleotides align to TRBD2. Trimming cost V 1 base and J 2 bases; bases outside gene matches: 11. CDR3 length: 17 amino acids. Germline assignment: CDR1 SGHNT and CDR2 YYREEE (reference sequence). CDR3: CASSLSRAGVKTYEQYF. CDR3 bases: TGTGCCAGCAGCTTGTCTCGAGCGGGAGTGAAGACCTACGAGCAGTACTTC.

V gene TRBV2 combines with J gene TRBJ1-2; TRBD1 aligns across 8 bases. This CDR3 has 13 residues. CDR1 and CDR2 from the germline V gene are SNHLY and FYNNEI. J gave up 5 bases and V 3 bases, and 2 bases lay outside the gene matches. The CDR3 nucleotides are TGTGCCAGCAGTGAGAACAGGGGGTATGGCTACACCTTC. This gives the protein CASSENRGYGYTF. The full variable domain, in which reference TRBV2 and TRBJ1-2 provide the parts outside the CDR3, is EPEVTQTPSHQVTQMGQEVILRCVPISNHLYFYWYRQILGQKVEFLVSFYNNEISEKSEIFDDQFSVERPDGSNFTLKIRSTKLEDSAMYFCASSENRGYGYTFGSGTRLTVV.

This chain links TRBV5-6 with TRBJ1-3; D unresolved. This CDR3 region has 14 residues. The V end lost 4 bases, the J end lost 4 bases, and 12 bases lay between the germline ends. Germline loops: CDR1 SGHDT, CDR2 YYEEEE. CDR3 bases: TGTGCCAGCAGCCTACTTGCTTCCGGAAACACCATATATTTT. It translates to CASSLLASGNTIYF. The full variable domain, with the rest looked up from reference TRBV5-6 and TRBJ1-3, is DAGVTQSPTHLIKTRGQQVTLRCSPKSGHDTVSWYQQALGQGPQFIFQYYEEEERQRGNFPDRFSGHQFPNYSSELNVNALLLGDSALYLCASSLLASGNTIYFGEGSWLTVV.

The rearrangement joins TRBV7-2 to TRBJ1-5, with D unclear. This CDR3 spans 14 amino acids. Germline V gene lookup returns CDR1 SGHTA and CDR2 FQGNSA. The V and J ends lost 6 bases and 5 bases respectively, with 14 bases between them. The CDR3 protein is CASSLDGIYQPQHF. The DNA for the CDR3 is TGTGCCAGCAGTTTGGACGGGATTTATCAGCCCCAGCATTTT.

This clone was picked up one time. The chain carries TRBV5-6 and TRBJ1-5; D possibly corresponds to TRBD1 (6 bases). The germline CDR1 and CDR2 sequences are SGHDT and YYEEEE. This CDR3 comprises 14 residues. V gave up 3 bases and J gave up 6 bases, with 13 bases separating them. The DNA of the CDR3 is TGTGCCAGCAGCTGGAAAGGGGGAACTCAGCCCCAGCATTTT. Protein sequence: CASSWKGGTQPQHF. The full variable domain, its missing parts supplied by reference TRBV5-6 and TRBJ1-5, is DAGVTQSPTHLIKTRGQQVTLRCSPKSGHDTVSWYQQALGQGPQFIFQYYEEEERQRGNFPDRFSGHQFPNYSSELNVNALLLGDSALYLCASSWKGGTQPQHFGDGTRLSIL.

The CDR3 sequence is CASSPGTVDTQYF. CDR3 in DNA: TGTGCCAGCTCACCGGGCACGGTAGATACGCAGTATTTT. The chain combines TRBV18 with TRBJ2-3; D is undetermined. The CDR3 contains 13 residues. Germline V gene sequence: CDR1 KGHSH, CDR2 LQKENI. With 3 bases removed from V and 5 bases from J, the gap between germline ends came to 9 bases.

This rearrangement joins TRBV18 to TRBJ2-3; D gene ambiguous. Between the trimmed V and J ends, which lost 2 bases and 4 bases, there was a span of 10 bases. This CDR3 comprises 14 residues. Looked up from germline, CDR1 is KGHSH and CDR2 is LQKENI. CDR3 in amino acids: CASSPSGSPDTQYF. As DNA, the CDR3 is TGTGCCAGCTCACCATCGGGTTCTCCAGATACGCAGTATTTT.

The gene calls are TRBV27 and TRBJ2-3; D not certain. The V gene lost 5 bases and the J gene lost 0 bases, with 6 bases spanning the gap. This CDR3 is 13 amino acids long. CDR1 is MNHEY and CDR2 is SMNVEV in the germline V gene (reference sequence). DNA of the CDR3: TGTGCCAGCAGTCGCCTAAGCACAGATACGCAGTATTTT. This sequence encodes CASSRLSTDTQYF.

The chain recombines TRBV7-9 with TRBJ2-2; 7 bases fit TRBD2. The CDR3 is 16 residues long. Unmatched junction bases numbered 6, after V lost 0 bases and J lost 5 bases. CDR1 and CDR2 from the germline V gene are SEHNR and FQNEAQ (reference sequence). As DNA, the CDR3 is TGTGCCAGCAGCTTAGCGCTAACCGGGGGGACCGGGGAGCTGTTTTTT. The encoded protein is CASSLALTGGTGELFF.

This clone appeared a single time. V is TRBV7-2 and J is TRBJ2-5; tentatively, D is TRBD1 (5 bases). V was pared by 5 bases and J by 5 bases, with 21 bases between. Germline values: CDR1 SGHTA, CDR2 FQGNSA. The CDR3 loop spans 16 amino acids. The CDR3 region is CASSPSTVSPAETQYF. CDR3 DNA: TGTGCCAGCAGCCCTTCGACAGTCTCTCCGGCGGAGACCCAGTACTTC.

This chain connects TRBV6-6 to TRBJ2-3, with 7 bases aligning to TRBD2. Germline V gene lookup returns CDR1 MNHNY and CDR2 SVGAGI (reference sequence). The CDR3 spans 16 residues. With V trimmed by 5 bases and J by 0 bases, 8 bases remained unmatched. CDR3 region: CASSPVLALSTDTQYF. In nucleotides, the CDR3 is TGTGCCAGCAGTCCCGTACTAGCGTTGAGCACAGATACGCAGTATTTT.

This clone was seen a few times. The rearrangement uses TRBV7-9 and TRBJ1-5, with TRBD1 identical over 7 bases. The germline V gene has CDR1 SEHNR and CDR2 FQNEAQ (reference sequence). J gave up 6 bases and V 2 bases, and 7 bases lay outside the gene matches. The CDR3 loop spans 15 amino acids. The CDR3 region is CASSLYHRGGQPQHF. The DNA of the CDR3 is TGTGCCAGCAGCTTATACCACAGGGGAGGTCAGCCCCAGCATTTT.

This clone was observed a handful of times. This rearrangement joins TRBV5-4 to TRBJ2-5, with unresolved D. Germline-derived CDR1 and CDR2 are SGHNT and YYREEE (reference sequence). Deletions cut 5 bases from V and 4 bases from J, with 12 bases between. This CDR3 has 13 residues. The CDR3 DNA reads as TGTGCCAGCAGTTCCGGTCCCGGAGAGACCCAGTACTTC. Translation gives CASSSGPGETQYF.

The chain links TRBV2 to TRBJ1-6; TRBD1 is a possible D gene (6 bases). This CDR3 comprises 16 residues. Germline assignment: CDR1 SNHLY and CDR2 FYNNEI. V dropped 2 bases and J dropped 8 bases, with 16 bases sitting between them. The CDR3 DNA is TGTGCCAGCAGTGAACCAGAACAGGGTGCTCATTCACCCCTCCACTTT. It is translated as CASSEPEQGAHSPLHF.

This chain uses TRBV5-6 with TRBJ1-2, with a possible D match to TRBD1 (6 bases). Looked up from germline, CDR1 is SGHDT and CDR2 is YYEEEE. The CDR3 totals 15 residues. Deletions cut 4 bases from V and 2 bases from J, with 15 bases between. CDR3 nucleotide sequence: TGTGCCAGCAGCCTCGGGACACCCTTAAACTATGGCTACACCTTC. Its protein product is CASSLGTPLNYGYTF.

Comments on this clone: Mismatch with germline at one junction end may stem from a read error. The chain has TRBV5-1 and TRBJ2-7; 8 bases agree with TRBD2. CDR3 size: 15 residues. Germline CDR1 is SGHRS and CDR2 is YFSETQ. The CDR3 sequence is CASSPGGGVSYEQYF. CDR3 nucleotides: TGCGCCAGCAGCCCCGGGGGGGGCGTTTCCTATGAGCAGTACTTC.

The gene calls are TRBV6-6 and TRBJ2-3, with a tentative D call TRBD1 (5 bases). V was trimmed by 6 bases and J by 7 bases, leaving 14 bases between them. Germline V CDR1 and CDR2: MNHNY, SVGAGI (reference sequence). There are 13 residues in the CDR3. The CDR3 DNA follows: TGTGCCAGCAGCTATCAGGGTGGTTATACGCAGTATTTT. Protein product: CASSYQGGYTQYF.

The chain carries TRBV30 and TRBJ2-7; 9 bases are shared with TRBD1. Germline CDR1 GTSNPN, CDR2 SVGIG (reference sequence). V gave up 5 bases and J gave up 3 bases; unmatched junction bases: 2. This CDR3 comprises 12 residues. CDR3 region: CAWGQGFYEQYF. In nucleotides, the CDR3 is TGTGCCTGGGGACAGGGGTTCTACGAGCAGTACTTC.

This chain uses TRBV15 with TRBJ1-1, with D perhaps TRBD1 (6 bases). Germline assignment: CDR1 LNHNV and CDR2 YYDKDF (reference sequence). The CDR3 sequence is 13 residues long. The V end lost 3 bases, the J end lost 5 bases, and 10 bases lay between the germline ends. The DNA of the CDR3 is TGTGCCACCAGCAGCTATACAGGGACTGAAGCTTTCTTT. This translates into CATSSYTGTEAFF.

The CDR3 here is CASSPPSGLSNQPQHF. The CDR3 DNA follows: TGTGCCAGCAGCCCGCCGTCCGGACTTAGCAATCAGCCCCAGCATTTT. The chain couples TRBV9 to TRBJ1-5; D ambiguous. Per the germline V gene, CDR1 is SGDLS and CDR2 is YYNGEE. Between the trimmed V and J ends, which lost 4 bases and 0 bases, there was a span of 14 bases. This CDR3 has 16 residues.

V usage is TRBV7-9 and J usage is TRBJ1-2; a weak D match, TRBD1 (5 bases). Trimming cost V 2 bases and J 7 bases, with 11 bases left between them. The CDR3 spans 13 residues. Per germline, CDR1 SEHNR and CDR2 FQNEAQ (reference sequence). The DNA of the CDR3 is TGTGCCAGCAGCTTACCAGGGTTCCTTGGCTACACCTTC. It codes for CASSLPGFLGYTF.

The V and J genes are TRBV9 and TRBJ2-5, with D maybe TRBD1 (6 bases). This CDR3 spans 13 amino acids. Germline values: CDR1 SGDLS, CDR2 YYNGEE. V was shortened by 3 bases and J by 2 bases, with 8 bases between the two germline ends. CDR3 nucleotides: TGTGCCAGCAGCGGCCAGGGGCAAGAGACCCAGTACTTC. It codes for CASSGQGQETQYF.

V gene TRBV7-6 combines with J gene TRBJ1-2; D is ambiguous. This CDR3 is 13 amino acids long. Trimming shortened V by 1 base and J by 4 bases, and 7 bases separated the two germline ends. CDR1 SGHVS and CDR2 FNYEAQ come from the germline V gene. CDR3 sequence (DNA): TGTGCCAGCAGCTTAGGTGCAGTCTATGGCTACACCTTC. Translating gives CASSLGAVYGYTF.

The genes are TRBV29-1 and TRBJ1-2, with D perhaps TRBD1 (5 bases). CDR3 size: 12 residues. V lost 3 bases to trimming and J lost 8 bases, with 13 bases between them. In germline, CDR1 is SQVTM, CDR2 ANQGSEA. The CDR3 loop reads CSVERGAGGYTF. In nucleotides, the CDR3 is TGCAGCGTTGAGCGTGGGGCAGGAGGCTACACCTTC.

CDR3 bases: TGTGCCAGCAGCCAAGAACGGTCAGCGAACTATGGCTACACCTTC. Amino acids: CASSQERSANYGYTF. The J gene is TRBJ1-2, the V gene TRBV4-2; no clear D gene. V gave up 0 bases and J gave up 2 bases, with 10 bases separating them. Looked up from germline, CDR1 is LGHNA and CDR2 is YNFKEQ. The CDR3 loop spans 15 amino acids.

The chain couples TRBV7-2 to TRBJ1-3, with 7 bases fitting TRBD1. With 3 bases clipped from V and 4 bases from J, the junction kept 6 bases outside the gene matches. Germline V CDR1 and CDR2: SGHTA, FQGNSA. The CDR3 length is 15 residues. The DNA of the CDR3 is TGTGCCAGCAGCTTGACAGGGAATATGGGAAACACCATATATTTT. This codes for CASSLTGNMGNTIYF.

This rearrangement joins TRBV21-1 to TRBJ1-3; TRBD1, the D gene given by the table, was not confirmed from the DNA. TRBV21-1 is listed as a pseudogene. The CDR3 length is 16 residues. CDR3 region: CASSSERDRGGNTIYF. CDR3 coding DNA: TGTGCCAGCAGCAGTGAACGGGACAGGGGAGGAAACACCATATATTTT.

The gene calls are TRBV10-2 and TRBJ2-1; 11 positions agree with TRBD2. This CDR3 has 13 residues. Trimming took 8 bases from V and 8 from J; bases not matched to a gene: 5. Germline V gene data show CDR1 as WSHSY and CDR2 as SAAADI. CDR3 region: CASGLAGGYEQFF. The CDR3 DNA reads as TGCGCCAGCGGCCTAGCGGGAGGCTATGAGCAGTTCTTC.